A selection of T cell receptor beta chains follows, all from one sample in a study of regulatory T cells in long-lasting Graves disease. TCRdb itself ran the multiplex PCR reads through MiXCR, one entry per CDR3 protein. The sample consists of around 460,000 distinct CDR3 sequences, about 22% of them appearing once. The specimen was peripheral blood mononuclear cells (PBMCs), collected when the disease was refractory, from a patient treated with antithyroid drugs. All receptors come from a female donor with Graves disease. Both conserved end residues are part of each CDR3. D genes are given only for firm matches. Some rows have no size entry. The others give once, few or many, or a class for an expanded clone.

j_call,v_call,d_call,cdr3_length,clone_size,cdr3_nt,cdr3_aa
TRBJ2-2,TRBV6-2/TRBV6-3,TRBD2,16,few,TGTGCCAGCAGTGGGGGACTAGCGGGAGACACCGGGGAGCTGTTTTTT,CASSGGLAGDTGELFF
TRBJ2-5,TRBV12-3/TRBV12-4,NA,13,many,TGTGCCATCGGACGGATGTTACAAGAGACCCAGTACTTC,CAIGRMLQETQYF
TRBJ1-1,TRBV29-1,NA,11,few,TGCAGCGTTGGGGGACCGGCTGAAGCTTTCTTT,CSVGGPAEAFF
TRBJ2-7,TRBV28,TRBD1,13,many,TGTGCCAGCAGAGGACAGGGATGGGACGAGCAGTACTTC,CASRGQGWDEQYF
TRBJ2-6,TRBV11-2,TRBD1,18,NA,TGTGCCAGCAGCTTAAGGGACAGGGGGGTTTCTGGGGCCAACGTCCTGACTTTC,CASSLRDRGVSGANVLTF
TRBJ1-5,TRBV6-5,NA,18,many,TGTGCCAGCAGTTACTCTTGGCGGGGGTCCCCGAGCAATCAGCCCCAGCATTTT,CASSYSWRGSPSNQPQHF
TRBJ1-2,TRBV28,NA,12,NA,TGTGCCAGCCTACAGATGAGCTATGGCTACACCTTC,CASLQMSYGYTF
TRBJ2-7,TRBV28,NA,15,many,TGTGCCAGCAGTTTAAGGGGCCTAAGCTCCTACGAGCAGTACTTC,CASSLRGLSSYEQYF
TRBJ2-2,TRBV14,NA,13,NA,TGTGCCAGCAGCTATATTGTGAGCGGGGAGCTGTTTTTT,CASSYIVSGELFF
TRBJ2-1,TRBV7-2,TRBD2,16,NA,TGTGCCAGCAGCCCGACAACTAGCGGAGGCTACAATGAGCAGTTCTTC,CASSPTTSGGYNEQFF
TRBJ2-7,TRBV20-1,NA,14,NA,TGCAGTGCTAGAGATGGGGGCCTCTCCTACGAGCAGTACTTC,CSARDGGLSYEQYF
TRBJ2-2,TRBV6-5,NA,16,NA,TGTGCCAGCAGTTACTCAAGGAAGGCAGGCACCGGGGAGCTGTTTTTT,CASSYSRKAGTGELFF
TRBJ1-2,TRBV14,NA,14,NA,TGTGCCAGCAGCCAGTCCCGGGACATTCATGGCTACACCTTC,CASSQSRDIHGYTF
TRBJ2-7,TRBV6-1,NA,16,many,TGTGCCAGCACCCTGGCGACCAGGGAGGCCTCCTACGAGCAGTACTTC,CASTLATREASYEQYF
TRBJ2-7,TRBV28,TRBD1,14,many,TGTGCCAGCAGTTTATGGGACAGGGGCTACGAGCAGTACTTC,CASSLWDRGYEQYF
TRBJ1-1,TRBV10-3,NA,11,many,TGTGCCATCAGTGAGGGGGCTGAAGCTTTCTTT,CAISEGAEAFF
TRBJ2-7,TRBV19,TRBD1,15,NA,TGTGCCAGTAGTATAGGGGACAGGGGGCCCTACGAGCAGTACTTC,CASSIGDRGPYEQYF
TRBJ2-7,TRBV18,NA,15,NA,TGTGCCAGCTCGCCAAGGGTACAGAGCTCCTACGAGCAGTACTTC,CASSPRVQSSYEQYF
TRBJ2-7,TRBV5-6,TRBD2,13,NA,TGTGCCAGCAGCGTGGGACTAGTAAACGAGCAGTACTTC,CASSVGLVNEQYF
TRBJ1-4,TRBV12-3/TRBV12-4,TRBD1,17,many,TGTGCCAGCAGTTTCGGCAGGGGGCGTGCAACTAATGAAAAACTGTTTTTT,CASSFGRGRATNEKLFF
TRBJ1-5,TRBV6-1,NA,13,NA,TGTGCCAGCATTGGGGATAGCAATCAGCCCCAGCATTTT,CASIGDSNQPQHF
TRBJ2-7,TRBV29-1,NA,13,many,TGCAGCGTTGCCTCAGGTGATCCCTACGAGCAGTACTTC,CSVASGDPYEQYF
TRBJ1-2,TRBV3-1,NA,13,NA,TGTGCCAGCAGCCGGAGGGATGGATATGGCTACACCTTC,CASSRRDGYGYTF
TRBJ1-1,TRBV7-2,NA,17,many,TGTGCCAGCAGCTTAAGTTGGCGGGGGGCGCGAGGCACTGAAGCTTTCTTT,CASSLSWRGARGTEAFF
TRBJ1-2,TRBV20-1,TRBD1,14,many,TGCAGTGCTGGTGGGACAGGGGGGCCCTATGGCTACACCTTC,CSAGGTGGPYGYTF
TRBJ2-7,TRBV6-5,NA,17,few,TGTGCCAGCAGTTACTCGATACATGGAGCGGAGGGCTACGAGCAGTACTTC,CASSYSIHGAEGYEQYF
TRBJ1-4,TRBV7-6,NA,14,many,TGTGCCAGCAGCTCACTGGGGTGGGATGAAAAACTGTTTTTT,CASSSLGWDEKLFF
TRBJ1-1,TRBV6-5,NA,16,few,TGTGCCAGCAGTTACAAGGCCGGGACCGCGAACACTGAAGCTTTCTTT,CASSYKAGTANTEAFF
TRBJ2-2,TRBV28,TRBD2,14,many,TGTGCCACCCGATGGGGGGGGAACACCGGGGAGCTGTTTTTT,CATRWGGNTGELFF
TRBJ2-7,TRBV20-1,NA,12,NA,TGCAGTGCTCCATGGGGGGCCTACGAGCAGTACTTC,CSAPWGAYEQYF
TRBJ1-2,TRBV6-6,NA,20,NA,TGTGCCAGCAGTTACTCGCATCCGTCGCTAGAGACTGGGGCTAACTATGGCTACACCTTC,CASSYSHPSLETGANYGYTF
TRBJ1-1,TRBV2,TRBD1,17,many,TGTGCCAGCAGTGAAGCAATACAGGGGGCAAGGGGGACTGAAGCTTTCTTT,CASSEAIQGARGTEAFF
TRBJ2-7,TRBV5-1,NA,14,NA,TGCGCCAGCACCGGCGGTTCGTTATCCTACGAGCAGTACTTC,CASTGGSLSYEQYF
TRBJ1-2,TRBV12-3/TRBV12-4,TRBD1,14,many,TGTGCCAGCAGTACCCGGGACAGACACTATGGCTACACCTTC,CASSTRDRHYGYTF
TRBJ1-4,TRBV5-6,NA,13,many,TGTGCCAGCAGACGGGGAGCTAATGAAAAACTGTTTTTT,CASRRGANEKLFF
TRBJ1-5,TRBV6-2/TRBV6-3,NA,14,NA,TGTGCCAGCAGTTACGACTTCGAGGGTCAGCCCCAGCATTTT,CASSYDFEGQPQHF
TRBJ1-1,TRBV30,NA,15,NA,TGTGCCTGGAGTGTAATCCCAGGGGCTAAGACTGAAGCTTTCTTT,CAWSVIPGAKTEAFF
TRBJ1-1,TRBV6-1,TRBD1,18,many,TGTGCCAGCAGGTGGGACAGGGCCCGAGAAGCCATGAACACTGAAGCTTTCTTT,CASRWDRAREAMNTEAFF
TRBJ2-7,TRBV28,NA,14,NA,TGTGCCAGCAGTTTCGATAGTGTAAGGTACGAGCAGTACTTC,CASSFDSVRYEQYF
TRBJ1-1,TRBV30,NA,13,few,TGTGCCTGGAGTTTGACAGTGAACACTGAAGCTTTCTTT,CAWSLTVNTEAFF
TRBJ2-7,TRBV4-1,NA,13,NA,TGCGCCAGCAGCCAAGGACTAGTCTCCGAGCAGTACTTC,CASSQGLVSEQYF
TRBJ1-5,TRBV6-1,NA,13,NA,TGTGCCAGCAGTACAGAAAGCAATCAGCCCCAGCATTTT,CASSTESNQPQHF
TRBJ1-6,TRBV28,NA,14,many,TGTGCCAGCAGTGACCGTAGGGCCAGTTCACCCCTCCACTTT,CASSDRRASSPLHF
TRBJ1-1,TRBV19,NA,13,many,TGTGCCAGTAGTATAGGGGGGAACACTGAAGCTTTCTTT,CASSIGGNTEAFF
TRBJ1-6,TRBV28,NA,18,many,TGTGCCAGCAGTTCGCCAACAGGGATCCCCTTTTATAATTCACCCCTCCACTTT,CASSSPTGIPFYNSPLHF
TRBJ2-1,TRBV12-3/TRBV12-4,TRBD2,18,NA,TGTGCCAGCAGTGATCCCCTCCTGTCTAGCGGAGGGGACAATGAGCAGTTCTTC,CASSDPLLSSGGDNEQFF
TRBJ1-2,TRBV10-2,TRBD1,14,few,TGCGCCAGCAGTGAGACTGCAGGGGGAGACGGCTACACCTTC,CASSETAGGDGYTF
TRBJ2-1,TRBV7-9,NA,14,few,TGTGCCAGCAGACGGACAGATATTGGGAATGAGCAGTTCTTC,CASRRTDIGNEQFF
TRBJ1-1,TRBV7-2,NA,15,many,TGTGCCAGCAGGCCAAGGTTCCAGGGAGACACTGAAGCTTTCTTT,CASRPRFQGDTEAFF
TRBJ2-7,TRBV5-1,NA,14,NA,TGCGCCAGCAGCTACGGGCCGCTCTCCTACGAGCAGTACTTC,CASSYGPLSYEQYF
TRBJ2-7,TRBV15,NA,14,NA,TGTGCCACCAGCTCGTACGGGGGGACATACGAGCAGTACTTC,CATSSYGGTYEQYF
TRBJ2-5,TRBV28,NA,15,few,TGTGCCAGCAGTTTCAACAGCCCTGGGGGCGAGACCCAGTACTTC,CASSFNSPGGETQYF
TRBJ2-5,TRBV18,TRBD1,14,NA,TGTGCCAGCTCATCGGACAGGGTGAGAGAGACCCAGTACTTC,CASSSDRVRETQYF
TRBJ2-5,TRBV24-1,TRBD2,16,many,TGTGCCACCAGTGATTTAGGCGGGGGGGCGGGTGAGACCCAGTACTTC,CATSDLGGGAGETQYF
TRBJ2-7,TRBV6-1,TRBD2,17,many,TGTGCCAGCAGCCGTCCTAGCGGGAGAACTGGGACCTACGAGCAGTACTTC,CASSRPSGRTGTYEQYF
TRBJ2-5,TRBV2,NA,12,many,TGTGCCAGTGGGGGGCTGGGAGAGACCCAGTACTTC,CASGGLGETQYF
TRBJ1-1,TRBV28,TRBD1,15,NA,TGTGCCAGCAATTTCGGGACAGGTATGAACACTGAAGCTTTCTTT,CASNFGTGMNTEAFF
TRBJ2-2,TRBV12-3/TRBV12-4,NA,15,few,TGTGCCAGCAGTGACCCTCGACAGAACACCGGGGAGCTGTTTTTT,CASSDPRQNTGELFF